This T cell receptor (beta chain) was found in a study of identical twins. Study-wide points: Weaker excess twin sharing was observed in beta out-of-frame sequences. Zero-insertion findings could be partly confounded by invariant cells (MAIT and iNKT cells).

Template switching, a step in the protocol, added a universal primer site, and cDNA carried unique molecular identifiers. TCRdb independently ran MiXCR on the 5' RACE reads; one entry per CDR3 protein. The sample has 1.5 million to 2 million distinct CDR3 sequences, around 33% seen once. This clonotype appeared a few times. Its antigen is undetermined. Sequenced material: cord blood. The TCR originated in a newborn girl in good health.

CDR3 DNA sequence: TGTGCCAGCAGTGAAGGTCTAGCGGAGAGCACAGATACGCAGTATTTT. It translates to CASSEGLAESTDTQYF. V and J are TRBV2 and TRBJ2-3, with 7 bases fitting TRBD2. Germline CDR1 and CDR2: SNHLY and FYNNEI. V dropped 1 base and J dropped 0; count of bases not matched to a gene: 4. The CDR3 has 16 amino acids. Looking up the rest from reference TRBV2 and TRBJ2-3 gives the full variable domain: EPEVTQTPSHQVTQMGQEVILRCVPISNHLYFYWYRQILGQKVEFLVSFYNNEISEKSEIFDDQFSVERPDGSNFTLKIRSTKLEDSAMYFCASSEGLAESTDTQYFGPGTRLTVL.